This T cell receptor (beta chain) was documented in a study of early T cells in non-severe SARS-CoV-2 infection. Study overall: Chains were not paired, and sequencing was done on bulk RNA from unsorted whole blood. Study-level results: Anti-spike CD8 specificities were favored by VDJdb matching, whose results missed private and CD4 specificities.

Individual cDNA molecules were tagged with unique molecular identifiers. TCRdb fed the 5' RACE reads into MiXCR, producing one record per CDR3 protein. The table lists approximately 74,000 distinct CDR3 sequences, 13% to 15% of them singletons. This clonotype appeared a few times. Its antigen is not identified. V shed 6 bases and J shed 1 base, with 12 bases lying between them. The CDR3 runs 13 residues. Germline V CDR1 and CDR2: SQVTM, ANQGSEA. The chain employs TRBV29-1 and TRBJ1-1, with TRBD1 as a possible D gene (6 bases). Material: whole blood. The sequence was obtained from an adult who was a healthcare worker with PCR-confirmed SARS-CoV-2 infection or an uninfected control (not recorded which). CDR3: CSVGQYSNTEAFF. CDR3 DNA sequence: TGCAGCGTCGGACAGTACTCGAACACTGAAGCTTTCTTT.